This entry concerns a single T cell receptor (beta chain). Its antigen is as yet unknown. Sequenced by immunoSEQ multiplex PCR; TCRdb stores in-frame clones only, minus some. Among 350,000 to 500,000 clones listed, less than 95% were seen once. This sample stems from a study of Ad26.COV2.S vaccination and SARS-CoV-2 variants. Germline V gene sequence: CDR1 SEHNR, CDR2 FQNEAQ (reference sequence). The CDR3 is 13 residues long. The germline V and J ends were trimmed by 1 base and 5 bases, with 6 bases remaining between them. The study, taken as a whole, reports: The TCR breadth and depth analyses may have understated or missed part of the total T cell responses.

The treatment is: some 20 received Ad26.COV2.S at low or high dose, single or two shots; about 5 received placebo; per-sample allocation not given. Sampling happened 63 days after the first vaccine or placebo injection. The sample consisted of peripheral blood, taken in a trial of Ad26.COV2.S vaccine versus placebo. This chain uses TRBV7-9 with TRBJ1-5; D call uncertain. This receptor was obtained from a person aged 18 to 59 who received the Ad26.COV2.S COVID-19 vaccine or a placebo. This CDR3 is CASSLDEYQPQHF. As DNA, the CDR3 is TGTGCCAGCAGCTTAGATGAGTATCAGCCCCAGCATTTT.